The entry that follows covers one TCR beta chain sequence. This clonotype has ten or more counts. The antigen it binds to is not known. Base-call qualities are not available, and no considerably larger clone is one nucleotide away. In the ophthalmopathy patients, disease was moderately to severely active, with a Clinical Activity Score of 3 or more, a NOSPECS grade of 4 or more, and a duration of less than 3 months. Patients with uncontrolled infections, other autoimmune diseases, pregnancy or lactation were excluded. Clinical symptoms, serum thyroxine and TRAb, thyroid ultrasound, and orbital computed tomography formed the basis for the diagnoses. PBMCs were separated from around 9.1 ml of fresh peripheral blood using Ficoll-Paque density gradient centrifugation. Total RNA was extracted using Trizol reagent, and RNA quality was assessed on an Agilent 2100 Bioanalyzer. The TCR beta CDR3 regions were amplified from the RNA transcripts. The first round of RT-PCR for the TCR CDR3 was performed with the HTBI primer set and the Qiagen OneStep RT-PCR kit. The libraries were constructed in a second round of multiplex PCR and then size-selected and purified. Sequencing of the libraries was done on an Illumina HiSeq2000 using paired-end 100 bp reads. As for the authors' bioinformatics: Raw data were processed with SOAPnuke, discarding reads with adapters, uncalled bases, mean Phred below 15, or no exact constant-primer or identifier match. COPE v1.2.5 was used to merge the high-quality paired reads, and each unique nucleotide sequence was defined as a clonotype. Clonotypes were aligned to IMGT TRBV, TRBD and TRBJ reference segments using MiTCR v1.1. Analysis was restricted to V-J combinations with a frequency above 0.0001, which covered 99% to 99.2% of repertoires. The TCS score was defined as the ratio of F50 (clonal expansion) to E x V (chaos), calculated using BLOSUM62-based TCRdist between CDR3 peptides within each V-J. Welch's t-statistics and random forest reduced around 550 V-J features to under 15, which were used in a naive Bayes classifier (R e1071). TCRdb trimmed public reads at Q25 via fastp, called clones via MiXCR and kept in-frame beta chains. Identical CDR3 proteins give one entry, which carries the most common genes and DNA. These V and J calls originate from TCRdb's pipeline instead of the authors' own analysis. Counted in this sample were a few hundred thousand distinct CDR3 sequences; roughly 18% of them appeared once. The leading ten clones occupy about 16% of the sample.

This record belongs to a study of T cells in Graves' hyperthyroidism and ophthalmopathy (dated by TCRdb to between 2017 and 2020). In terms of the full investigation: Peripheral blood samples were taken at the time of initial diagnosis, prior to any treatment. To identify distinguishing TCR V-J signatures, a discovery cohort of 90 to 100 patients was used, comprising 43 with Graves' ophthalmopathy and 57 with stable Graves' hyperthyroidism. The 85 to 100 discovery patients were randomly split 7:3 into training and test sets. In more than five Graves' hyperthyroidism patients, the study also compared T-cell repertoires from thyroid tissue with T-cell repertoires from blood. After sampling, hyperthyroidism patients received methimazole starting at 30 mg daily, and ophthalmopathy patients received high-dose intravenous methylprednisolone. Prospective prediction of ophthalmopathy was tested in an independent validation cohort of 18 to 20 hyperthyroidism patients and some 17 patients who later progressed to ophthalmopathy. The paper reports TCR Vbeta CDR3 sequencing of over 130 peripheral blood samples: some 41 ophthalmopathy, under 80 hyperthyroidism and around 17 progressor patients. Findings and caveats that apply to the study as a whole: A 13 V-J signature model separated ophthalmopathy from stable hyperthyroidism, with approximately 87% sensitivity and roughly 81% specificity in cross-validation and 80%/75% in testing. Sample size was not statistically predetermined, and blinding of investigators to group allocation was not performed. In validation, the model predicted progression to ophthalmopathy with 65% to 71% sensitivity and 72% to 85% specificity, a median of around six months before onset. Most expanded thyroid clonotypes (frequency above 0.001) were also detected in blood, suggesting blood repertoires may reflect thyroid immune responses.

From its cysteine to its phenylalanine, the CDR3 spans 13 amino acids. Just CDR3 DNA is preserved here, 39 bases in frame from base 1. As encoded in the germline V gene, CDR1 is LGHNA while CDR2 is YNFKEQ. V and J are truncated by 3 bases and 6 bases respectively, leaving an intervening sequence of 8 bases. Sequencing used blood. Here the chain combines TRBV4-2 and TRBJ2-2; the D match is possibly TRBD1 or TRBD2, with 5 bases aligned in each. The TCR comes from a woman aged 40 to 50 with Graves' ophthalmopathy. The bases read TGTGCCAGCAGCCACAGGGAGTCCGGGGAGCTGTTTTTT. This is translated as CASSHRESGELFF.